This T cell receptor beta chain was identified in a study of blood T cell repertoires in COVID-19. In the authors' workflow: Reference gene primer amplification yielded estimated nucleated cell counts. TCRdb's copy holds only in-frame clones and misses some; the assay was immunoSEQ multiplex PCR. V, J and clone size were drawn from that table, and D and trimming were deduced from the DNA. The sample records 300,000 to 350,000 clones, around nine tenths being singletons. Germline V lookup: CDR1 LGHNT, CDR2 FRNRAP. V lost 6 bases and J lost 4; bases outside the gene matches: 8. The CDR3 loop spans 15 amino acids.

This sequence originates from a woman aged 25-40 years who had been exposed to COVID-19. The rearrangement uses TRBV12-5 and TRBJ2-3; TRBD1 agrees at 9 bases. The sequencing sample was made of PBMCs or T cells enriched from blood (not recorded which). The CDR3 DNA reads as TGTGCTAGTGGGGGACAGGGATTTTCAGCAGATACGCAGTATTTT. It is translated as CASGGQGFSADTQYF.